These 22 T cell receptor beta chains share one sample of origin, sequenced in a study of cytomegalovirus exposure and HLA in healthy donors. PCR employed 60 Vbeta and 13 Jbeta primers. Assay used: immunoSEQ multiplex PCR; TCRdb lists only in-frame clones, some missing. The top ten hold 2.5% to 4% of the sample, which has under 200,000 clones, roughly three quarters seen once. The sequenced sample consisted of PBMCs. These receptors were obtained from a woman between 50 and 59 years old in good health and CMV-seropositive.

V is TRBV2 and J is TRBJ1-6; no reliable D call. CDR1 is SNHLY, CDR2 FYNNEI, per germline. The CDR3 is made up of 12 amino acids. V lost 4 bases, J lost 10 bases, and 8 bases lay in between. The CDR3 coding sequence is TGTGCCAGCAGTGCAGATTGGTCACCCCTCCACTTT. Its translation: CASSADWSPLHF.

The gene calls are TRBV2 and TRBJ2-5; 10 bases match TRBD1. The DNA matches TRBJ2-7 better at its end, which makes the J call doubtful. The CDR3 consists of 16 residues. Germline V gene sequence: CDR1 SNHLY, CDR2 FYNNEI. The CDR3, as DNA: TGTGCCAGCAGTGGACAGGGGGCCTTATCATACTACGAGCAGTACTTC. Translated, it gives CASSGQGALSYYEQYF.

This chain connects TRBV10-1 to TRBJ2-7, with 11 bases matching TRBD2. This CDR3 is 19 amino acids long. The V and J ends lost 2 bases and 2 bases, in that order; junction bases with no gene match: 14. The germline V gene encodes CDR1 WNHNN and CDR2 SYGVQD (reference sequence). The CDR3 nucleotides are TGCGCCAGCAGTGAGCCACTATCCCGGACTAGCGGGCCGACCTACGAGCAGTACTTC. It yields the protein CASSEPLSRTSGPTYEQYF.

This clone is a singleton in its sample. The chain couples TRBV2 to TRBJ1-6; D is unresolved. The V gene's germline CDR1 is SNHLY and CDR2 FYNNEI. This CDR3 spans 15 amino acids. The V end lost 4 bases, the J end lost 6 bases, and 13 bases lay between the germline ends. CDR3 region: CASSGSVPFNSPLHF. In nucleotides, the CDR3 is TGTGCCAGCAGTGGATCAGTGCCATTTAATTCACCCCTCCACTTT.

The rearrangement links TRBV2 to TRBJ1-5; D not certain. The CDR3 sequence is 14 residues long. Germline CDR1 and CDR2: SNHLY and FYNNEI. The germline V and J ends were trimmed by 2 bases and 7 bases, with 12 bases remaining between them. The CDR3 DNA is TGTGCCAGCAGTGAACTTAGGGAGGGACAGCCCCAGCATTTT. Residues: CASSELREGQPQHF.

This sequence joins TRBV28 and TRBJ2-1, with D unresolved. V was clipped by 7 bases and J by 5 bases, with 9 bases between them. CDR3 length: 12 residues. CDR1 MDHEN and CDR2 SYDVKM come from the germline V gene. The CDR3 loop reads CASTLSNNEQFF. CDR3 coding DNA: TGTGCCAGCACCCTAAGTAACAATGAGCAGTTCTTC.

V usage is TRBV18 and J usage is TRBJ1-1; 12 nucleotides match TRBD1. The CDR3 sequence is 14 residues long. Unmatched junction bases numbered 5, after V lost 5 bases and J lost 7 bases. CDR1 is KGHSH and CDR2 is LQKENI in the germline V gene. CDR3 sequence reads: CASSEGTGGYEAFF. The CDR3 DNA reads TGTGCCAGCTCAGAAGGGACAGGGGGCTATGAAGCTTTCTTT.

The chain has TRBV7-3 and TRBJ1-2; 7 bases are a match to TRBD1. V was pared by 5 bases and J by 4 bases, with 7 bases of the junction left unmatched. From germline, CDR1 is SGHTA and CDR2 FQGTGA. This CDR3 region has 14 residues. In DNA, the CDR3 is TGTGCCAGCAGCCCAGGGGGGTATGGCTATGGCTACACCTTC. It translates to CASSPGGYGYGYTF.

The chain couples TRBV18 to TRBJ1-1; D remains unclear. The CDR3 length is 13 residues. The germline gives CDR1 KGHSH, CDR2 LQKENI. Trimming left V 2 bases short and J 2 bases short, with 6 bases between. The CDR3 DNA reads TGTGCCAGCTCACCATCCCTTAACACTGAAGCTTTCTTT. It encodes CASSPSLNTEAFF.

The genes are TRBV25-1 and TRBJ2-7; TRBD2 is a possible D gene (5 bases). Trimming cost V 6 bases and J 6 bases, with 21 bases left between them. The CDR3 loop spans 15 amino acids. From germline, CDR1 is MGHDK and CDR2 SYGVNS. The CDR3, as DNA: TGTGCCAGCAGAGGGTTCGGGGAAGGGCACCCCGAGCAGTACTTC. Residues: CASRGFGEGHPEQYF.

This clone has more than one count but fewer than ten. This chain joins TRBV5-1 and TRBJ2-7; perhaps TRBD1 as D (6 bases). There are 14 residues in the CDR3. Per germline, CDR1 SGHRS and CDR2 YFSETQ. The ends were cut back, 1 base at V and 6 bases at J, with 14 bases in the middle. The CDR3 loop reads CASSLLGGGAEQYF. The DNA for the CDR3 is TGCGCCAGCAGCTTGCTAGGGGGTGGCGCCGAGCAGTACTTC.

V usage is TRBV6-5 and J usage is TRBJ2-1; the D is unclear. The CDR3 contains 15 residues. Germline values: CDR1 MNHEY, CDR2 SVGAGI. V dropped 0 bases and J dropped 0 bases, with 6 bases sitting between them. Written as DNA, the CDR3 is TGTGCCAGCAGTTACTCGAGACACTCCTACAATGAGCAGTTCTTC. Amino acids: CASSYSRHSYNEQFF.

The chain's CDR3 is CASRRDISTDTQYF. Written as DNA, the CDR3 is TGTGCCAGCAGAAGGGACATTAGCACAGATACGCAGTATTTT. This chain joins TRBV6-4 and TRBJ2-3, with D tentatively TRBD1 (6 bases). CDR1 and CDR2 (germline): MRHNA, SNTAGT. CDR3 size: 14 residues. V lost 6 bases, J lost 0 bases, and 10 bases lay in between.

The chain has TRBV5-6 and TRBJ2-2, with D uncertain. Deletions cut 1 base from V and 5 bases from J, with 6 bases between. Germline V CDR1 and CDR2: SGHDT, YYEEEE. This CDR3 comprises 13 residues. The CDR3 here is CASSLIPTGELFF. The CDR3 bases are TGTGCCAGCAGCTTGATCCCTACCGGGGAGCTGTTTTTT.

The chain couples TRBV9 to TRBJ1-3; possibly TRBD1 for D (5 bases). The V gene's germline CDR1 is SGDLS and CDR2 YYNGEE. V was cut by 1 base and J by 3 bases, with 8 bases left in between. The CDR3 runs 14 residues. The DNA of the CDR3 is TGTGCCAGCAGCGTAACGGGGGGTGGAAACACCATATATTTT. Protein sequence: CASSVTGGGNTIYF.

The rearrangement uses TRBV4-3 and TRBJ2-1, with a weak D call TRBD1 (5 bases). Germline V lookup: CDR1 LGHNA, CDR2 YSLEER. Trimming cost V 0 bases and J 7 bases, with 16 bases left between them. The CDR3 sequence is 16 residues long. DNA for the CDR3: TGCGCCAGCAGCCAAGATCTTACCCAGGGCCGTAATGAGCAGTTCTTC. As protein: CASSQDLTQGRNEQFF.

The rearrangement links TRBV19 to TRBJ2-7; D call uncertain. The CDR3 extends over 14 amino acids. Germline V gene lookup returns CDR1 LNHDA and CDR2 SQIVND (reference sequence). V was shortened by 3 bases and J by 3 bases, with 12 bases between the two germline ends. CDR3 residues: CASSMTPESYEQYF. As DNA, the CDR3 is TGTGCCAGTAGTATGACCCCGGAGAGCTACGAGCAGTACTTC.

The chain has TRBV6-5 and TRBJ2-7; TRBD1 aligns across 7 bases. CDR1 and CDR2 (germline): MNHEY, SVGAGI. The length of the CDR3 is 11 residues. V was clipped by 8 bases and J by 5 bases; unmatched bases: 3. The CDR3 coding sequence is TGTGCCAGCTCAAGGGGGCACGAGCAGTACTTC. Encoded protein: CASSRGHEQYF.

The V call is TRBV5-1, the J call TRBJ2-5, with 9 bases aligning to TRBD1. This CDR3 has 16 amino acids. Germline loops: CDR1 SGHRS, CDR2 YFSETQ. Losses at the gene ends were 1 base for V and 5 bases for J; bases not matched to a gene: 9. This CDR3 is CASSLTGQGKRETQYF. The CDR3 region has the DNA TGCGCCAGCAGCTTGACGGGACAGGGAAAAAGGGAGACCCAGTACTTC.

The gene calls are TRBV28 and TRBJ1-2; D gene unclear. Germline V gene data show CDR1 as MDHEN and CDR2 as SYDVKM. Trimming stripped 3 bases from V and 4 bases from J, with 12 bases between. This CDR3 region has 14 residues. The DNA for the CDR3 is TGTGCCAGCAGTTTCGAAACAGACACCTATGGCTACACCTTC. Amino acids: CASSFETDTYGYTF.

The chain employs TRBV6-1 and TRBJ2-7; tentatively, D is TRBD1 (8 bases). Germline CDR1 is MNHNS and CDR2 is SASEGT. This CDR3 spans 16 amino acids. Trimming removed 2 bases from V and 0 bases from J, with 14 bases in between. The CDR3 reads CASSERTGRDSYEQYF. Here the CDR3 DNA reads TGTGCCAGCAGTGAACGGACAGGGAGGGACTCCTACGAGCAGTACTTC.

The chain has TRBV27 and TRBJ1-2; 11 positions match TRBD1. Trimming at V came to 5 bases and at J to 3 bases, leaving 8 bases not matched to a gene. CDR1 MNHEY and CDR2 SMNVEV come from the germline V gene (reference sequence). This CDR3 has 16 amino acids. As DNA, the CDR3 is TGTGCCAGCAGTCGTGGACAGGGGGCGCAGGACTATGGCTACACCTTC. Protein: CASSRGQGAQDYGYTF.